This T cell receptor beta chain was sequenced in a study of cytomegalovirus exposure and HLA in healthy donors. This CDR3 has 14 residues. V shed 8 bases and J shed 0 bases, with 13 bases lying between them. The germline V gene encodes CDR1 MDHEN and CDR2 SYDVKM. PCR was performed using 60 Vbeta and 13 Jbeta primers. Sequencing was performed with immunoSEQ multiplex PCR; in TCRdb, only in-frame clones are kept and a portion is missing. The sample consists of roughly 120,000 clones, around two thirds of them appearing once. Source material: PBMCs. This receptor was taken from a woman aged 40 to 50 in good health and CMV-seropositive. The chain combines TRBV28 with TRBJ1-1; D is undetermined. CDR3 in DNA: TGTGCCAGCCGAGCACCCGGGTTGAACACTGAAGCTTTCTTT. Translation: CASRAPGLNTEAFF.